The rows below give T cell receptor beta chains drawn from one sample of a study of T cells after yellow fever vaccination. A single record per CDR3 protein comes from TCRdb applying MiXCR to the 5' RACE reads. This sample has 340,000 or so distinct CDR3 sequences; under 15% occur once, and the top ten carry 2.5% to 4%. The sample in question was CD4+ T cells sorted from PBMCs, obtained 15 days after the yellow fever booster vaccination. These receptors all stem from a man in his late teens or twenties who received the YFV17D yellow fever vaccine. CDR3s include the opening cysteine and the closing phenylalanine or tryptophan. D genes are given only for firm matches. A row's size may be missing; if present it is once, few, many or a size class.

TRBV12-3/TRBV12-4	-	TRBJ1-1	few	TGTGCCAGCAGTTTAGAGGAACCATACAGAGCTTTCTTT	CASSLEEPYRAFF
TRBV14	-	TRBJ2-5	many	TGTGCCAGCAGCCAAGAACAGGAGGGGACCCAGTACTTC	CASSQEQEGTQYF
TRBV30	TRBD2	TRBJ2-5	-	TGTGCCTGGGTCCGGCCGGGGGGATTCGAGACCCAGTACTTC	CAWVRPGGFETQYF
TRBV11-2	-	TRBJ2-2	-	TGTGCCAGCAGCTTAGTTAGGGGGAACACCGGGGAGCTGTTTTTT	CASSLVRGNTGELFF
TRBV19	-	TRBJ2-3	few	TGTGCCAGTAGCTCAACAGGGAGTAGCACAGATACGCAGTATTTT	CASSSTGSSTDTQYF
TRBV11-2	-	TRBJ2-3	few	TGTGCCAGCAGCTTAGACCCCCCCAGGGGCACAGATACGCAGTATTTT	CASSLDPPRGTDTQYF
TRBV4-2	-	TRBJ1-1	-	TGTGCCAGCAGCCAAGGCCCAGGTCCGGGGACTGAAGCTTTCTTT	CASSQGPGPGTEAFF
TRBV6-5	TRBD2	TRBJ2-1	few	TGTGCCAGCAGAAACCGGGAGGGGTTGTTCTTC	CASRNREGLFF
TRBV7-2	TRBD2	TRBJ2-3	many	TGTGCCAGCAGCCCACTTCAACGGGGAGGGCTCAGCACAGATACGCAGTATTTT	CASSPLQRGGLSTDTQYF
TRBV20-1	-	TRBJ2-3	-	TGCAGTGCTAGTGCCGGTCTACCGATTACAGATACGCAGTATTTT	CSASAGLPITDTQYF
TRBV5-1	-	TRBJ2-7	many	TGCGCCAGCAGCTTGGTTAGCGAGCAGTACTTC	CASSLVSEQYF
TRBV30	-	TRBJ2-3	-	TGTGCCTGGAGTCCGAAGGGCGCAGATACGCAGTATTTT	CAWSPKGADTQYF
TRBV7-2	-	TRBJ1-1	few	TGTGCCAGCAGCTTAGTAGCAGGGTTGGTTGAAGCTTTCTTT	CASSLVAGLVEAFF
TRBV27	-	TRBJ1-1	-	TGTGCCAGCAGTTTATCCATTACAGCGAACACTGAAGCTTTCTTT	CASSLSITANTEAFF
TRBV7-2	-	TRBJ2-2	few	TGTGCCAGCAGCCCCCGCCGAGCCGGGGAGCTGTTTTTT	CASSPRRAGELFF
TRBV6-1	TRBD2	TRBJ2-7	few	TGTGCCAGCAAAAAAGGGGTTAGCGGGGTCTCCTACGAGCAGTACTTC	CASKKGVSGVSYEQYF
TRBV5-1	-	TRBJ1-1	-	TGCGCCAGCAGCTTCACGGTGATGAACACTGAAGCTTTCTTT	CASSFTVMNTEAFF